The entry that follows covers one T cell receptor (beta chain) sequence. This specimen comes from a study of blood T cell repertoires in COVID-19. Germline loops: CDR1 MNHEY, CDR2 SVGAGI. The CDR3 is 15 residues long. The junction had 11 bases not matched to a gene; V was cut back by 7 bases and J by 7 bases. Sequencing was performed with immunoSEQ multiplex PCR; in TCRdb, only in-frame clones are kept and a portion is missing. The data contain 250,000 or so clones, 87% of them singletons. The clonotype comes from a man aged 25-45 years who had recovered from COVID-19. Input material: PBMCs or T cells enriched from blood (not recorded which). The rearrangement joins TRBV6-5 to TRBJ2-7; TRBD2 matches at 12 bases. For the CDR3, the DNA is TGTGCCAGCAACCCATCTAGCGGGAGGGCCAAAGAGCAGTACTTC. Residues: CASNPSSGRAKEQYF.